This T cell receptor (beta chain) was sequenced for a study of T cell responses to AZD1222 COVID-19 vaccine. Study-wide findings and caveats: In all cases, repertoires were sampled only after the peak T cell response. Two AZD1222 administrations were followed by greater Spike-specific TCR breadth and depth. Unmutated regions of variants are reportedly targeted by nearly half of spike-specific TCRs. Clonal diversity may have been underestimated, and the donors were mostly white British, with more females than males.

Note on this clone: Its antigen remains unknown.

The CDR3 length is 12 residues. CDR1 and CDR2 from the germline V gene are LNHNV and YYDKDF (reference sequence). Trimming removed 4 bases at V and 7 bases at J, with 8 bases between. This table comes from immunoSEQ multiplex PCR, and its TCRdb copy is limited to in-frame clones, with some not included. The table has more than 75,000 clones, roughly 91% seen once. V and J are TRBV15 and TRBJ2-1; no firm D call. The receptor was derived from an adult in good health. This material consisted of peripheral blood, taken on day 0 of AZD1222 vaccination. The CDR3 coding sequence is TGTGCCACCAGCACAGACTCGAATGAGCAGTTCTTC. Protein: CATSTDSNEQFF.